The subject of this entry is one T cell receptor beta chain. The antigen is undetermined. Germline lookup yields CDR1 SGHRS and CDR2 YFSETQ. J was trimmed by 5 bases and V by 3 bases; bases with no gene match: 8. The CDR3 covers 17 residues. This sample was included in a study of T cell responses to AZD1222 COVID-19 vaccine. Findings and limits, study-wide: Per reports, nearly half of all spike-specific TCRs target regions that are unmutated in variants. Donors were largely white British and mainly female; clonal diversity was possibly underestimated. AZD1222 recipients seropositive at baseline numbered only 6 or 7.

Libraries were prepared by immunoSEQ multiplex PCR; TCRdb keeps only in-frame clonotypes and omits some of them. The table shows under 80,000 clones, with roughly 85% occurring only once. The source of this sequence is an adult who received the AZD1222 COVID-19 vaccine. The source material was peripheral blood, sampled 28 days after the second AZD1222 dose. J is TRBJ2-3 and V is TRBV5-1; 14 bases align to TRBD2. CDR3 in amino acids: CASSWTSGRPRGDTQYF. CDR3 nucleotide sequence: TGCGCCAGCAGCTGGACTAGCGGGAGGCCTAGGGGAGATACGCAGTATTTT.